These T cell receptor beta chains were read from a single sample in a study of cytomegalovirus exposure and HLA in healthy donors. TCRdb's table, derived via immunoSEQ multiplex PCR, lists solely in-frame clones and lacks some. The sample holds some 180,000 clones, approximately 78% seen once. The specimen was PBMCs. The source of these receptors is a woman aged 25 to 45 in good health and CMV-seropositive. Both conserved end residues are part of each CDR3. The order of the fields is V gene, D gene, J gene, clone size, CDR3 protein, CDR3 DNA. The D gene is left open where the match is weak. The listing skips clone size in some rows; elsewhere it reads once, few, many or a size class.

TRBV7-9,-,TRBJ1-6,-,CASSSTQTVNNSPLHF,TGTGCCAGCAGCTCTACCCAGACAGTCAATAATTCACCCCTCCACTTT
TRBV30,-,TRBJ2-5,-,CAFRLGDSTYF,TGTGCCTTCCGGCTGGGGGACTCAACGTACTTC
TRBV29-1,-,TRBJ1-2,-,CSAAEPGGYGYTF,TGCAGCGCCGCCGAGCCGGGGGGCTATGGCTACACCTTC
TRBV7-2,-,TRBJ2-1,-,CASSSGRTSGTNEQFF,TGTGCCAGCAGCTCCGGCCGGACTAGTGGGACAAATGAGCAGTTCTTC
TRBV11-2,TRBD1,TRBJ2-7,once,CASSSSGTAPRYEQYF,TGTGCCAGCAGCTCGTCCGGGACAGCTCCACGCTACGAGCAGTACTTC
TRBV15,-,TRBJ1-2,-,CATSRDWGTGGYTF,TGTGCCACCAGCAGAGATTGGGGGACTGGTGGCTACACCTTC
TRBV5-4,TRBD2,TRBJ2-1,once,CASSSVGLAGASGQFF,TGTGCCAGCAGCTCGGTGGGACTAGCGGGAGCGTCGGGTCAGTTCTTC
TRBV5-1,-,TRBJ2-3,-,CASSLGGRDTQYF,TGCGCCAGCAGCTTGGGGGGCCGAGATACGCAGTATTTT
TRBV2,-,TRBJ1-6,-,CASSPIGGTSPLHF,TGTGCCAGCAGCCCAATCGGGGGGACGTCACCCCTCCACTTT
TRBV5-1,-,TRBJ2-7,-,CASSLEGLTYEQYF,TGCGCCAGCAGCTTGGAGGGGCTGACTTACGAGCAGTACTTC
TRBV7-9,-,TRBJ2-5,once,CASSVQGRVETQYF,TGTGCCAGCAGCGTACAGGGTAGAGTAGAGACCCAGTACTTC
TRBV28,-,TRBJ2-7,-,CASITRDPSFEQYF,TGTGCCAGTATAACACGGGATCCTTCTTTCGAGCAGTACTTC
TRBV30,TRBD2,TRBJ2-7,few,CAWSVGAGVYEQYF,TGTGCCTGGAGTGTAGGAGCGGGAGTCTACGAGCAGTACTTC
TRBV21-1,-,TRBJ2-7,-,CASSKVPTSGRDYEQYF,TGTGCCAGCAGCAAAGTCCCGACTAGTGGTCGGGACTACGAGCAGTACTTC
TRBV29-1,TRBD1,TRBJ2-3,-,CSVEAGGDTQYF,TGCAGCGTTGAGGCAGGGGGAGATACGCAGTATTTT
TRBV6-5,-,TRBJ1-1,-,CASRRGENTEAFF,TGTGCCAGCAGACGGGGGGAGAACACTGAAGCTTTCTTT
TRBV6-6,-,TRBJ2-7,-,CASSRQVESYEQYF,TGTGCCAGCAGTCGACAGGTCGAGAGCTACGAGCAGTACTTC
TRBV4-1,-,TRBJ2-4,-,CASSQDQRGRGGYNIQYF,TGCGCCAGCAGCCAAGATCAAAGGGGTAGGGGAGGATACAACATTCAGTACTTC
TRBV30,TRBD2,TRBJ2-4,-,CAWSVGLAGGRAIQYF,TGTGCCTGGAGTGTCGGACTAGCGGGGGGGCGTGCCATTCAGTACTTC
TRBV28,TRBD1,TRBJ2-7,-,CASSPHRGYEQYF,TGTGCCAGCAGCCCTCACAGGGGCTACGAGCAGTACTTC
TRBV6-5,TRBD2,TRBJ2-1,-,CASSRGGGFEQFF,TGTGCCAGCAGTCGGGGCGGGGGGTTTGAGCAGTTCTTC
TRBV7-2,TRBD1,TRBJ1-2,-,CASSRQGYYGYTF,TGTGCCAGCAGCCGACAGGGCTACTATGGCTACACCTTC
TRBV4-1,-,TRBJ2-1,-,CASSQGLNNEQFF,TGCGCCAGCAGCCAAGGACTTAACAATGAGCAGTTCTTC
TRBV29-1,-,TRBJ1-2,once,CSVQRSGGYYGYTF,TGCAGCGTCCAAAGGTCCGGGGGATATTATGGCTACACCTTC
TRBV6-4,TRBD2,TRBJ2-1,-,CASSDPSWLAGGGGDDEQFF,TGTGCCAGCAGTGACCCATCGTGGCTAGCGGGAGGGGGGGGAGACGATGAGCAGTTCTTC
TRBV7-9,TRBD1,TRBJ1-4,few,CASRPQGAGEKLFF,TGTGCCAGCAGACCGCAGGGGGCCGGTGAAAAACTGTTTTTT
TRBV7-2,TRBD1,TRBJ1-6,-,CASSSTGGQDSPLHF,TGTGCCAGCAGCTCGACAGGGGGCCAGGACTCACCCCTCCACTTT
TRBV7-2,TRBD1,TRBJ2-7,-,CASSTGAEPYEQYF,TGTGCCAGCAGTACAGGGGCGGAGCCCTACGAGCAGTACTTC
TRBV2,-,TRBJ1-3,-,CASELINTVLSGNTIYF,TGTGCCAGCGAATTGATCAATACGGTCTTGTCTGGAAACACCATATATTTT
TRBV28,-,TRBJ1-5,-,CASSLMTGDQPQHF,TGTGCCAGCAGTTTGATGACAGGTGATCAGCCCCAGCATTTT
TRBV6-1,-,TRBJ2-7,-,CASSPQGFTYEQYF,TGTGCCAGCAGTCCCCAGGGTTTTACCTACGAGCAGTACTTC
TRBV11-2,-,TRBJ2-5,-,CASSPNLADGQETQYF,TGTGCCAGCAGCCCGAACCTAGCAGATGGCCAAGAGACCCAGTACTTC
TRBV11-2,-,TRBJ1-3,few,CARCDGGGAGNTIYF,TGTGCCAGGTGCGACGGGGGGGGCGCTGGAAACACCATATATTTT
TRBV6-4,TRBD1,TRBJ2-7,-,CASSGGTGDPYEQYF,TGTGCCAGCAGTGGCGGAACAGGGGACCCATACGAGCAGTACTTC
TRBV28,-,TRBJ1-2,-,CASSFAANYGYTF,TGTGCCAGCAGTTTTGCAGCTAACTATGGCTACACCTTC
TRBV5-5,TRBD1,TRBJ1-5,-,CASSSGTGPYQPQHF,TGTGCCAGCAGCTCCGGGACAGGGCCCTATCAGCCCCAGCATTTT
TRBV4-2,TRBD2,TRBJ2-7,-,CASSQDPGTSGHSYEQYF,TGTGCCAGCAGCCAAGATCCCGGGACTAGCGGGCACTCTTACGAGCAGTACTTC
TRBV6-5,-,TRBJ2-7,-,CASSSTSYEQYF,TGTGCCAGCAGTTCCACAAGCTACGAGCAGTACTTC
TRBV21-1,-,TRBJ2-7,-,CASSKGEDSYEQYF,TGTGCCAGCAGCAAGGGAGAGGACTCCTACGAGCAGTACTTC
TRBV6-6,-,TRBJ2-2,-,CASIPGQPWGELFF,TGTGCCAGCATTCCGGGACAACCTTGGGGGGAGCTGTTTTTT
TRBV6-5,-,TRBJ1-5,-,CASRRGPNQPQHF,TGTGCCAGCCGGCGGGGGCCCAATCAGCCCCAGCATTTT
TRBV5-1,TRBD1,TRBJ1-3,-,CASSSGDRVSGNTIYF,TGCGCCAGCAGCTCGGGTGACAGGGTTTCCGGAAACACCATATATTTT
TRBV30,TRBD1,TRBJ2-3,-,CAWSVGQGRFTDTQYF,TGTGCCTGGAGTGTAGGACAGGGGAGGTTCACAGATACGCAGTATTTT
TRBV6-5,-,TRBJ2-7,few,CASSYYGGAYEQYF,TGTGCCAGCAGTTACTACGGGGGTGCCTACGAGCAGTACTTC
TRBV5-1,-,TRBJ2-7,few,CASSWGLGYEQYF,TGCGCCAGCAGTTGGGGACTCGGCTACGAGCAGTACTTC
TRBV28,-,TRBJ1-1,-,CASNQQAEAFF,TGTGCCAGCAATCAACAGGCTGAAGCTTTCTTT
TRBV10-3,TRBD2,TRBJ2-5,-,CAISGLAGEAETQYF,TGTGCCATCAGTGGACTAGCGGGAGAGGCAGAGACCCAGTACTTC
TRBV27,TRBD1,TRBJ1-2,few,CASSSTGGHYGYTF,TGTGCCAGCAGTTCCACAGGGGGCCACTATGGCTACACCTTC
TRBV11-2,TRBD1,TRBJ1-2,-,CASSLGTGNYGYTF,TGTGCCAGCAGCTTGGGGACAGGGAACTATGGCTACACCTTC
TRBV2,TRBD1,TRBJ1-2,-,CASSRRGQNYGYTF,TGTGCCAGCAGTCGTCGGGGACAGAACTATGGCTACACCTTC
TRBV28,-,TRBJ2-7,-,CASSFREWEQYF,TGTGCCAGCAGTTTCCGAGAGTGGGAGCAGTACTTC
TRBV5-1,-,TRBJ2-1,-,CASRRDLQSYNEQFF,TGCGCCAGCAGGAGAGACCTACAGAGCTACAATGAGCAGTTCTTC
TRBV30,-,TRBJ2-5,-,CAHTGQETQYF,TGTGCCCACACAGGGCAAGAGACCCAGTACTTC
TRBV9,-,TRBJ2-1,-,CASSVREGSRVNEQFF,TGTGCCAGCAGCGTACGAGAGGGATCCCGAGTCAATGAGCAGTTCTTC
TRBV4-3,TRBD1,TRBJ1-1,-,CASSQVQDRGPMNTEAFF,TGCGCCAGCAGCCAGGTACAGGACAGGGGCCCCATGAACACTGAAGCTTTCTTT
TRBV27,TRBD2,TRBJ2-7,-,CASSPGLGYEQYF,TGTGCCAGCAGTCCGGGACTAGGGTACGAGCAGTACTTC
TRBV9,TRBD2,TRBJ2-1,few,CASSVLGTSGSGNEQFF,TGTGCCAGCAGCGTCCTGGGGACTAGCGGGAGTGGGAATGAGCAGTTCTTC
TRBV27,-,TRBJ2-2,-,CASSLFGKETGELFF,TGTGCCAGCAGTTTATTCGGGAAGGAAACCGGGGAGCTGTTTTTT
TRBV19,TRBD1,TRBJ1-2,-,CASSIFPTGSGYTF,TGTGCCAGTAGTATTTTTCCGACAGGGTCGGGCTACACCTTC
TRBV7-9,-,TRBJ2-6,-,CASSLVSGTGANVLTF,TGTGCCAGCAGCTTAGTGTCGGGGACTGGGGCCAACGTCCTGACTTTC